The clone carrying this TCR beta chain turned up a few times. One entry per CDR3 protein results from TCRdb running MiXCR on the 5' RACE reads. The sample lists around 470,000 distinct CDR3 sequences; approximately 15% were seen once. This sample is drawn from a study of identical twins. Every donor was a healthy Caucasian. The CDR3 is 11 amino acids. The V gene's germline CDR1 is ENHRY and CDR2 SYGVKD. The germline V and J ends were trimmed by 5 bases and 0 bases, with 2 bases remaining between them. These data also featured in a second study, about yellow fever vaccine responses in identical twins.

The source of this sequence is a woman aged 18-29 years in good health. The specimen sequenced was CD4+ T cells sorted from blood. The genes are TRBV10-3 and TRBJ2-7; D gene unclear. The CDR3 is CAISRSYEQYF. The CDR3 DNA sequence: TGTGCCATCAGTCGCTCCTACGAGCAGTACTTC.